The text below deals with one T cell receptor (beta chain). Additional DNA sequences in this sample encode the identical CDR3. This entry comes from a study of blood T cell repertoires in COVID-19. About the research overall: Acute and convalescent COVID-19 specimens originated in the United States, Italy and Spain. PBMCs, B-cell-depleted T cells, or T cells were the source of the cDNA or gDNA that made up the material.

The method was immunoSEQ multiplex PCR; TCRdb's version includes in-frame clones alone and lacks a portion of them. This table has 170,000 or so clones, around nine tenths appearing once. The CDR3 is made up of 14 amino acids. Trimming cost V 6 bases and J 1 base; bases outside gene matches: 4. Looked up from germline, CDR1 is KGHSH and CDR2 is LQKENI. The source material was peripheral blood. J is TRBJ1-1 and V is TRBV18; 8 positions agree with TRBD1. This TCR derives from a man in his fifties or sixties with COVID-19, enrolled during active disease. CDR3 DNA sequence: TGTGCCAGCTCGCCCCAGGGGGCGAACACTGAAGCTTTCTTT. It encodes CASSPQGANTEAFF. Complete variable domain (other parts from reference TRBV18 and TRBJ1-1): NAGVMQNPRHLVRRRGQEARLRCSPMKGHSHVYWYRQLPEEGLKFMVYLQKENIIDESGMPKERFSAEFPKEGPSILRIQQVVRGDSAAYFCASSPQGANTEAFFGQGTRLTVV.